The 14 T cell receptor beta chains below were found in one sample sequenced in a study of metastatic and nonmetastatic thyroid tumors. TCRdb re-processed the PCR reads through MiXCR. The repertoire includes about 22,000 clones, roughly 18% of them detected once, and roughly 2.8% sits in the top ten. All patients reached thyroid surgery having received no treatment beforehand. The sequencing sample was made of adjacent normal tissue. The receptors shown here come from a male donor with papillary thyroid cancer or a benign thyroid nodule (not recorded which). Some clones in this sample may be carry-over from other donors' samples.

Ten or more counts support this clone. The J gene is TRBJ2-2, the V gene TRBV20-1, with D possibly being TRBD2 (6 bases). The V end lost 3 bases, the J end lost 6 bases, and 14 bases lay between the germline ends. The CDR3 extends over 14 amino acids. Germline V lookup: CDR1 DFQATT, CDR2 SNEGSKA (reference sequence). The CDR3: CSARRLVSAGELFF. The CDR3 nucleotides read TGCAGTGCTAGGCGACTAGTCTCGGCCGGGGAGCTGTTTTTT.

Details on this clone: Given a much more abundant clone one base away, this may be a read error. The sample holds other DNA sequences that translate to the same CDR3. The chain joins TRBV24-1 to TRBJ1-6; D is ambiguous. V lost 3 bases and J lost 10, with 12 bases in between. Germline values: CDR1 KGHDR, CDR2 SFDVKD. The CDR3 runs to 14 residues. The CDR3 DNA is TGTGCCACCAGTGATAACTCTAGGGCCTCACCCCTCCACTTT. Translated: CATSDNSRASPLHF.

This clone is medium-sized within its sample. The rearrangement links TRBV20-1 to TRBJ2-3, with D possibly TRBD1 on 5 matching bases. V was pared by 6 bases and J by 0 bases, with 13 bases between. The CDR3 length is 14 residues. Looked up from germline, CDR1 is DFQATT and CDR2 is SNEGSKA (reference sequence). The CDR3 loop reads CSAETDASTDTQYF. CDR3 nucleotide sequence: TGCAGTGCGGAGACAGATGCTAGCACAGATACGCAGTATTTT.

This clone was recorded many times. The chain uses TRBV2 and TRBJ2-1, with D possibly called TRBD1 or TRBD2 (6 bases each). CDR1 is SNHLY, CDR2 FYNNEI, per germline. The CDR3 is 13 residues long. The V end was cut by 7 bases, the J end by 3 bases, with 10 bases between. CDR3 nucleotides: TGTGCCAGCACGGGGGCCGACTACAATGAGCAGTTCTTC. Protein: CASTGADYNEQFF.

The table lists this clone with a few counts. The rearrangement joins TRBV6-2 or TRBV6-3 to TRBJ1-6; D not resolved. The ends were cut back, 9 bases at V and 6 bases at J, with 21 bases in the middle. Looked up from germline, CDR1 is MNHEY and CDR2 is SVGEGT. CDR3 length: 16 residues. CDR3 in amino acids: CARKIPRERPNSPLHF. DNA for the CDR3: TGTGCCAGGAAAATACCTAGGGAACGTCCTAATTCACCCCTCCACTTT.

This clone is classed as medium-sized. V is TRBV6-1 and J is TRBJ2-7; the D gene is possibly TRBD2 (7 bases). The CDR3 consists of 13 residues. V lost 3 bases to trimming and J lost 11 bases, with 17 bases between them. Per germline, CDR1 MNHNS and CDR2 SASEGT. CDR3 nucleotide sequence: TGTGCCAGCAGTGATTGGGGCCTAGGGGGGGAGTACGTC. Amino acids: CASSDWGLGGEYV.

This clone was recorded at least ten times. The rearrangement uses TRBV3-1 and TRBJ2-5; TRBD2 might be the D (5 bases). V was clipped by 1 base and J by 7 bases, with 10 bases between them. This CDR3 has 13 amino acids. Germline V CDR1 and CDR2: LGHDT, YNNKEL (reference sequence). CDR3 residues: CASSQAPRGTQYF. As DNA, the CDR3 is TGTGCCAGCAGCCAAGCCCCCCGGGGGACCCAGTACTTC.

This clone has a handful of counts. One end of the junction does not line up with germline, which may come from a read error. The gene calls are TRBV27 and TRBJ2-7; D call uncertain. Germline lookup yields CDR1 MNHEY and CDR2 SMNVEV (reference sequence). This CDR3 region has 18 residues. CDR3 nucleotide sequence: TGTGCCGGTACCAAAGGAGTTCGGGTGGAAGGCGGCTCCTACGAGCAGTGCTTC. This codes for CAGTKGVRVEGGSYEQCF.

A few counts support this clone. Given a much more abundant clone one base away, this may be a read error. This sequence joins TRBV25-1 and TRBJ1-6; TRBD1 is a possible D gene (5 bases). CDR1 and CDR2 from the germline V gene are MGHDK and SYGVNS. This CDR3 is built from 11 residues. V lost 8 bases, J lost 7 bases, and 6 bases lay in between. DNA of the CDR3: TGTGCCAGCGCAGGGAATTCACCCCTCCACTTT. This translates into CASAGNSPLHF.

In its sample, this clone is medium-sized. This sample also contains other DNA sequences that code for the same CDR3. The chain recombines TRBV6-1 with TRBJ2-3, with D unclear. CDR3 length: 15 amino acids. V was clipped by 6 bases and J by 3 bases, with 16 bases between them. The germline V gene has CDR1 MNHNS and CDR2 SASEGT. The CDR3 DNA reads as TGTGCCAGCAGGGCCGGAGATCAAGGGACAGATACGCAGTATTTT. Translated, it gives CASRAGDQGTDTQYF.

A remark on this clone: Sequence at one end of the junction differs from germline and may be a read error. The CDR3 is CASSLYGTEAFF. DNA for the CDR3: TGTGCCAGCAGCTTATATGGAACCGAAGCTTTCTTT. This rearrangement joins TRBV10-2 to TRBJ1-1; no definite D call. Per germline, CDR1 WSHSY and CDR2 SAAADI. The CDR3 extends over 12 amino acids.

The table lists this clone with a few counts. The chain employs TRBV2 and TRBJ2-1; D is unresolved. V lost 7 bases to trimming and J lost 5 bases, with 18 bases between them. The V gene's germline CDR1 is SNHLY and CDR2 FYNNEI. The CDR3 has 15 residues. The CDR3 region is CASIPPSPANNEQFF. In DNA form, the CDR3 reads TGTGCCAGCATTCCCCCTAGTCCGGCTAACAATGAGCAGTTCTTC.

This clone has at least ten counts. The rearrangement joins TRBV20-1 to TRBJ2-7; D is possibly TRBD1 or TRBD2 (6 bases each). The CDR3 is made up of 10 amino acids. V was pared by 4 bases and J by 12 bases, with 13 bases between. The germline V gene encodes CDR1 DFQATT and CDR2 SNEGSKA (reference sequence). Here the CDR3 DNA reads TGCAGTGCTAAGGGACCGGGGGCGTACTTC. This translates into CSAKGPGAYF.

This clone is medium-sized (0.01 to 0.1%) within its sample. The V call is TRBV7-3, the J call TRBJ2-1, with D maybe TRBD1 (5 bases). From germline, CDR1 is SGHTA and CDR2 FQGTGA. This CDR3 is 16 amino acids long. V was trimmed by 2 bases and J by 1 base, leaving 12 bases between them. Here the CDR3 DNA reads TGTGCCAGCAGCTTACAGGGCTCGGCATCCTACAATGAGCAGTTCTTC. This gives the protein CASSLQGSASYNEQFF.